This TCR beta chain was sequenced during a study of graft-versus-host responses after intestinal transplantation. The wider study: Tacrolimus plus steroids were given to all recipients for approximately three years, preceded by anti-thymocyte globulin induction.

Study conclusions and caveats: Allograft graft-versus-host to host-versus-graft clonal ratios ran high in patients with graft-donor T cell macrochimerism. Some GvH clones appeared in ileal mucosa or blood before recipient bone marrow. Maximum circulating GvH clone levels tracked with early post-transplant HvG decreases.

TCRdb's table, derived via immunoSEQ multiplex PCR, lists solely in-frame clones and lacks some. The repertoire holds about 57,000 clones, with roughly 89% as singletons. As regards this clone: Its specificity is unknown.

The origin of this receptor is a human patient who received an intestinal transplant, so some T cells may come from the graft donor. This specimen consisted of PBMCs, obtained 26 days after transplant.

The CDR3 region is CASREAGSHNEQFF. CDR3 sequence (DNA): TGTGCCAGTAGAGAGGCGGGGTCCCACAATGAGCAGTTCTTC. The chain couples TRBV19 to TRBJ2-1, with D possibly TRBD2 on 6 matching bases. The CDR3 extends over 14 amino acids. CDR1 is LNHDA, CDR2 SQIVND, per germline (reference sequence). The ends were cut back, 6 bases at V and 5 bases at J, with 14 bases in the middle.